The 5 T cell receptor beta chains below come from one sample, sequenced in a study of blood T cell repertoires in COVID-19. TCRdb keeps only in-frame clones here, not all; method: immunoSEQ multiplex PCR. This table has a few hundred thousand clones, roughly 85% appearing once. Sample: PBMCs or T cells enriched from blood (not recorded which). The receptor set was obtained from a man aged 40-49 years who had been exposed to COVID-19.

The gene calls are TRBV6-5 and TRBJ2-7, with 7 bases fitting TRBD2. V dropped 7 bases and J dropped 1; count of bases not matched to a gene: 7. The CDR3 runs to 14 residues. Germline assignment: CDR1 MNHEY and CDR2 SVGAGI. As DNA, the CDR3 is TGTGCCAGCATTGGCGGGAGAGGATCCTACGAGCAGTACTTC. Amino acids: CASIGGRGSYEQYF.

This chain connects TRBV5-8 to TRBJ2-7, with TRBD2 as a possible D gene (6 bases). Germline CDR1 SGHTS, CDR2 YDEGEE. This CDR3 is 15 amino acids long. Trimming stripped 6 bases from V and 3 bases from J, with 19 bases between. The CDR3 DNA reads as TGTGCCAGCACCCCAAGGTCGGGAGTTTACTACGAGCAGTACTTC. This gives the protein CASTPRSGVYYEQYF.

This chain connects TRBV30 to TRBJ2-1, with TRBD2 as a possible D gene (6 bases). Deletions cut 0 bases from V and 3 bases from J, with 21 bases between. The germline V gene has CDR1 GTSNPN and CDR2 SVGIG (reference sequence). The CDR3 spans 18 residues. Written as DNA, the CDR3 is TGTGCCTGGAGTGTATTGTGGATGAGCGGGCGTGACTACAATGAGCAGTTCTTC. Protein: CAWSVLWMSGRDYNEQFF.

V gene TRBV2 combines with J gene TRBJ1-1; D gene unclear. From germline, CDR1 is SNHLY and CDR2 FYNNEI. Trimming cost V 4 bases and J 4 bases, with 4 bases left between them. The CDR3 is 11 amino acids. The CDR3 DNA reads as TGTGCCAGCAGTGCGGGCACTGAAGCTTTCTTT. This sequence encodes CASSAGTEAFF.

In this sample, this clone turned up a few times. V gene TRBV2 combines with J gene TRBJ1-5; D is perhaps TRBD1 (5 bases). V lost 4 bases, J lost 0 bases, and 10 bases lay in between. Germline V lookup: CDR1 SNHLY, CDR2 FYNNEI. This CDR3 has 15 amino acids. CDR3 amino acids: CASSGGSYSNQPQHF. Here the CDR3 DNA reads TGTGCCAGCAGTGGGGGCAGTTATAGCAATCAGCCCCAGCATTTT.